This T cell receptor (beta chain) was obtained from a study of Ad26.COV2.S vaccination and SARS-CoV-2 variants. The germline CDR1 and CDR2 sequences are MNHEY and SVGAGI. This CDR3 spans 12 amino acids. The V and J ends lost 0 bases and 5 bases respectively, with 1 base between them. Study outcomes and limitations: Responses of spike-specific T cells (both CD8+ and CD4+) reportedly showed substantial breadth after vaccination.

Comment on this clone: The target antigen is unknown. Other DNA sequences from this sample encode an identical CDR3 as well.

Assay: immunoSEQ multiplex PCR; the TCRdb copy retains only in-frame clones and omits some. Here the sample spans just over 350,000 clones, roughly 94% being singletons. The chain has TRBV6-5 and TRBJ2-2; D gene ambiguous. The clonotype originates from a human donor who had recovered from COVID-19. The sequenced sample was peripheral blood, obtained after recovery from COVID-19. Here the CDR3 reads CASSYSTGELFF. CDR3 DNA sequence: TGTGCCAGCAGTTACTCTACCGGGGAGCTGTTTTTT.